This TCR beta chain was found in a study of blood T cell repertoires in COVID-19 (dated by TCRdb to between 2020 and 2021). Context from the whole study: Samples covering the acute and convalescent phases of COVID-19 were provided by collaborators in the United States, Italy and Spain. The material from the prospective study consisted of cDNA or gDNA derived from T cells, B-cell-depleted T cells, or PBMCs. The dataset comprised deeply sampled blood TCRbeta repertoires from subjects exposed to, actively infected with, or recovered from COVID-19. The repertoires were released in a freely available public database intended as a resource for research on the immune response to SARS-CoV-2. The samples were drawn from the first 160 participants of the ongoing ImmuneRACE study and from about 1,200 subjects provided by 6 global collaborators. A de-identified subject ID, COVID-19 status, age in years and sex were almost always included in the sample metadata. Where HLA class I and class II types were available, the types were taken from metadata supplied by the sample provider, not from assay-based typing. Findings and caveats that apply to the study as a whole: Clinical and demographic metadata were provided uncurated, with the amount varying by source and participant.

The cysteine opens and the phenylalanine closes a CDR3 of 13 amino acids. This entry keeps only the CDR3 DNA: 39 bases, framed from base 1. Cut back by 10 bases and 7 bases, the V and J ends lie 17 bases apart. In the germline V gene, CDR1 corresponds to MDHEN and CDR2 to SYDVKM. About this clone: The antigen it binds to is not known. No base-level quality is on record; no much larger clone is a single base apart.

The immunoSEQ Assay, a bias-controlled multiplex PCR, was used to amplify TCRbeta CDR3 regions from genomic DNA. The published analysis was carried out like this. Nucleated cell counts per sample were estimated from amplification of reference gene primers within the assay. Sequence reads were collapsed and filtered to measure the absolute abundance of every unique TCRbeta CDR3 rearrangement. Productive Simpson clonality was computed per sample as the square root of Simpson's diversity index over productive rearrangements. Drawn from immuneACCESS, this table holds only the in-frame rearrangements with V and J called that TCRdb kept. Clones are partly lost; checked studies trace under half to an unresolved V gene and leave the rest unexplained. The D gene and trimming were derived from the DNA, and the V and J assignments and clone size from that table. In all, the sample holds some 120,000 clones, and 75% to 85% of those were seen once. The top ten constitute around 4% of the sample.

Collaborating institutions collected whole blood in K2EDTA tubes following their own protocols. For TCRbeta analysis, collaborators shipped samples in one of three forms: frozen whole blood, isolated PBMCs, or DNA extracted from either of those sample types. The receptor was derived from a woman aged 45-59 years with acute or convalescent COVID-19. The receptor chain draws on TRBV28 and TRBJ2-1; the best D guess is TRBD2, with 5 bases matching. The specimen sequenced was peripheral blood. The CDR3 reads as follows: CATGPGPGNEQFF. The sequenced DNA: TGTGCCACCGGTCCGGGCCCGGGGAATGAGCAGTTCTTC.